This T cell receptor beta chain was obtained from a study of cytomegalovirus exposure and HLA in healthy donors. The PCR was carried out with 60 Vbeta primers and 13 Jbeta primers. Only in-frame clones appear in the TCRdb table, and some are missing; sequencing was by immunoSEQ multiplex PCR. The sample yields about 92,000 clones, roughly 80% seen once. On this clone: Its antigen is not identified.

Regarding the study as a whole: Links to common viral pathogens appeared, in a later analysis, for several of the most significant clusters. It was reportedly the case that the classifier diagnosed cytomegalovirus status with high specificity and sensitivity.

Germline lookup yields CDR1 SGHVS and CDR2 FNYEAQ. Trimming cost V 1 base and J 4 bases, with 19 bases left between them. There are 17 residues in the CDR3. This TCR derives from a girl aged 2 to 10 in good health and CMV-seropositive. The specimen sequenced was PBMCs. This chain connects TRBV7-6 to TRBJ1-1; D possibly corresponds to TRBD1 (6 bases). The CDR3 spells CASSLGGQWVRGTEAFF. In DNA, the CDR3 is TGTGCCAGCAGCTTAGGTGGACAGTGGGTCCGTGGCACTGAAGCTTTCTTT.